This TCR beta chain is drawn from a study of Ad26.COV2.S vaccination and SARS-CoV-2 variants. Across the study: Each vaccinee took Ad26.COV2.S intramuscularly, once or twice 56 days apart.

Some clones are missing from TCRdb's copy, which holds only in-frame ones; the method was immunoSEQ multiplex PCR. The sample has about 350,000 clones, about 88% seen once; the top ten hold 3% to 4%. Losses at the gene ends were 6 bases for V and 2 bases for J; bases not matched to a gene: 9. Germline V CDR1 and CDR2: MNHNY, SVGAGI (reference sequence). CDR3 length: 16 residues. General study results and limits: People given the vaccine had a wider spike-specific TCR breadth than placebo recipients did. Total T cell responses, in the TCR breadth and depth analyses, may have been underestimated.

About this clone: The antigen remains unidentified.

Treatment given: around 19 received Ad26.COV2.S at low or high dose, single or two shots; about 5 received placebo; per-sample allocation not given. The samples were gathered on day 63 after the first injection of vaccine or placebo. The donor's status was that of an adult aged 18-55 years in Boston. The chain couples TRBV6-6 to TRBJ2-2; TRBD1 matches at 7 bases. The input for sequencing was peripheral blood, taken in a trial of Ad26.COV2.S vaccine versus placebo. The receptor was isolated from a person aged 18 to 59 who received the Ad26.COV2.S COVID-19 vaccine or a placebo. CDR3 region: CASRPYRGRNTGELFF. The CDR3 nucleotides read TGTGCCAGCAGACCCTACAGGGGCCGTAACACCGGGGAGCTGTTTTTT.